This TCR beta chain was found in a study of siplizumab effects on memory and regulatory T cells. Germline CDR1 SGHDN, CDR2 FVKESK. The CDR3 has 14 amino acids. V was clipped by 3 bases and J by 5 bases, with 13 bases between them. TCRdb keeps only in-frame clones here, not all; method: immunoSEQ multiplex PCR. The data show around 100,000 clones, about 93% seen once. This sequence originates from a human donor in good health. Material: Tregs sorted from blood. The chain uses TRBV14 and TRBJ1-2; D gene unclear. CDR3 sequence: CASSQAITGYGYTF. CDR3 in DNA: TGTGCCAGCAGCCAGGCAATTACGGGATATGGCTACACCTTC. Supplemented by reference TRBV14 and TRBJ1-2, the full variable domain reads EAGVTQFPSHSVIEKGQTVTLRCDPISGHDNLYWYRRVMGKEIKFLLHFVKESKQDESGMPNNRFLAERTGGTYSTLKVQPAELEDSGVYFCASSQAITGYGYTFGSGTRLTVV.